This T cell receptor (beta chain) was found in a study of regulatory T cells in long-lasting Graves disease. Study conclusions and caveats: Clonotypes that were public and shared totalled a few thousand in persistent patients versus about 1,000 in new patients.

This clonotype has ten or more counts. Its antigen remains unidentified. Stated time point: newly diagnosed GD, antithyroid drugs for less than 3 months. Researchers made the TCR library from RNA that was extracted from PBMCs. Building of the TCR beta libraries involved iRepertoire HTBI primers and Arm-PCR of CDR3 regions. TCRdb itself ran the multiplex PCR reads through MiXCR, one entry per CDR3 protein. The data contain roughly 350,000 distinct CDR3 sequences, roughly 17% of them singletons. In addition, the sample was reused for a study of T cells in Graves' hyperthyroidism and ophthalmopathy. From that study: A model using 13 V-J features told ophthalmopathy apart from stable hyperthyroidism.

This TCR was recovered from a woman younger than 30 with Graves disease. The sample consisted of peripheral blood mononuclear cells (PBMCs), taken at new diagnosis, from a patient treated with antithyroid drugs.

The CDR3 loop reads CASSQRTSGIQGGELFF. The CDR3 DNA is TGCGCCAGCAGCCAAAGGACTAGCGGGATTCAAGGCGGGGAGCTGTTTTTT. The rearrangement links TRBV5-1 to TRBJ2-2, with 12 bases lining up with TRBD2. This CDR3 is 17 amino acids long. V was clipped by 4 bases and J by 7 bases; unmatched bases: 11. The germline V gene has CDR1 SGHRS and CDR2 YFSETQ.